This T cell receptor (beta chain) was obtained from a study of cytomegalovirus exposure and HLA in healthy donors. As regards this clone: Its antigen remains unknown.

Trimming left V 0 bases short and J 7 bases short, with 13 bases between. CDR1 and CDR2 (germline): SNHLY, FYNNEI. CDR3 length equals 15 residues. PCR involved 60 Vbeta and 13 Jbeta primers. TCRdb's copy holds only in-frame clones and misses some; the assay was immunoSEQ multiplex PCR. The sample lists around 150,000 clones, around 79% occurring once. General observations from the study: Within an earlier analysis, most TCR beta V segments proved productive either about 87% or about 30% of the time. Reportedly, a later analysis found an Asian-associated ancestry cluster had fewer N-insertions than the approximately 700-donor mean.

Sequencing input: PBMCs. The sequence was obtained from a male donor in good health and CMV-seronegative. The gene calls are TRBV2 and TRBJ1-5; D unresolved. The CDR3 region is CASSEALRGAQPQHF. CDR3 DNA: TGTGCCAGCAGTGAAGCGCTCCGGGGAGCGCAGCCCCAGCATTTT.